One sample yielded the 4 T cell receptor beta chains listed below, sequenced in a study of human T cells and chemical hapten exposure. Time point denoted: patch test 2, 6 weeks after DPC sensitization. The sample's treatment: therapeutic diphenylcyclopropenone sensitization with weekly scalp DPC. TCRdb re-analysed the RACE reads in MiXCR, keeping a single row per CDR3 protein. The table shows about 54,000 distinct CDR3 sequences, with around 9.4% occurring only once. This material consisted of whole blood, taken in connection with sensitization to the hapten diphenylcyclopropenone (DPC). Receptors originate from a woman in her 50s with alopecia areata. Some clones in this sample may be carry-over from other donors' samples.

There are many counts of this clonotype. CDR3 coding DNA: TGTGCCAGCAGTTCGGCCAGGACCTTATCACCCCTCCACTTT. The encoded protein is CASSSARTLSPLHF. The chain employs TRBV12-3 or TRBV12-4 and TRBJ1-6; D remains ambiguous. V was clipped by 4 bases and J by 10 bases, with 14 bases between them. CDR3 length: 14 amino acids.

The rearrangement uses TRBV7-9 and TRBJ1-2, with 8 bases identical to TRBD1. This CDR3 is built from 16 residues. Germline V gene sequence: CDR1 SEHNR, CDR2 FQNEAQ (reference sequence). The trim removed 7 bases at V and 3 bases at J, leaving 13 bases unmatched. Here the CDR3 reads CASTDREYRFDYGYTF. Written as DNA, the CDR3 is TGTGCCAGCACGGACAGGGAGTATCGGTTTGACTATGGCTACACCTTC.

This clonotype was recorded at least ten times. The V gene is TRBV18, the J gene TRBJ1-6; perhaps TRBD1 as D (6 bases). V dropped 6 bases and J dropped 8 bases, with 14 bases sitting between them. Germline assignment: CDR1 KGHSH and CDR2 LQKENI. The CDR3 covers 14 residues. CDR3 in DNA: TGTGCCAGCTCCACAGGGTCTCCCTATTCACCCCTCCACTTT. It yields the protein CASSTGSPYSPLHF.

The chain is built from TRBV5-1 and TRBJ1-2; 9 bases agree with TRBD1. The germline V gene has CDR1 SGHRS and CDR2 YFSETQ. The length of the CDR3 is 15 residues. V shed 3 bases and J 0 bases; nucleotides not matched to a gene: 3. The CDR3 loop reads CASSSQGAPNYGYTF. The CDR3 region has the DNA TGCGCCAGCAGCTCACAGGGGGCGCCTAACTATGGCTACACCTTC.